Listed here are 10 T cell receptor beta chains from one sample, sequenced in a study of spatial heterogeneity in lung cancer. Their recognized antigens are unknown. In TCRdb, the 5' RACE reads were re-called with MiXCR into one record per CDR3 protein. The sample lists some 96,000 distinct CDR3 sequences; roughly 4.5% were seen once. Time point meaning: sample taken at primary tumor resection. Study-level results: It was found that expanded intratumoral alpha and beta TCR counts tracked tumor mutation counts.

The sequenced sample was lung tumor tissue, obtained at surgery. The receptors shown here come from a male donor with early-stage non-small cell lung cancer.

This clonotype appeared a few times. The chain joins TRBV6-5 to TRBJ1-2; 7 nucleotides line up with TRBD1. This CDR3 contains 15 residues. Germline values: CDR1 MNHEY, CDR2 SVGAGI. Trimming removed 5 bases from V and 1 base from J; junction bases left unmatched: 7. CDR3 region: CASSPRQGINYGYTF. CDR3 sequence (DNA): TGTGCCAGCAGTCCCCGACAGGGAATTAACTATGGCTACACCTTC.

This clonotype has more than one count but fewer than ten. This chain uses TRBV28 with TRBJ2-7; D may be TRBD1 or TRBD2 (5 bases each). V was trimmed by 5 bases and J by 2 bases, leaving 19 bases between them. Germline V gene lookup returns CDR1 MDHEN and CDR2 SYDVKM. CDR3 length: 16 amino acids. CDR3 sequence reads: CASSALGAAPPYEQYF. DNA of the CDR3: TGTGCCAGCAGTGCCCTCGGGGCGGCCCCTCCCTACGAGCAGTACTTC.

This clonotype was detected many times. V gene TRBV20-1 combines with J gene TRBJ2-7, with D possibly matching TRBD2 (5 bases). CDR3 length: 15 residues. Trimming removed 2 bases at V and 2 bases at J, with 16 bases between. Germline CDR1 reads DFQATT; CDR2 reads SNEGSKA (reference sequence). CDR3 DNA sequence: TGCAGTGCTAGATCATCGAGGGTAAGCACCTACGAGCAGTACTTC. This translates into CSARSSRVSTYEQYF.

This clonotype came up many times. The chain combines TRBV14 with TRBJ2-2; 8 bases map to TRBD1. Germline loops: CDR1 SGHDN, CDR2 FVKESK. V lost 6 bases and J lost 4; bases outside the gene matches: 4. The CDR3 has 14 amino acids. The CDR3 loop reads CASRRQGRTGELFF. CDR3 DNA: TGTGCCAGCAGACGACAGGGGCGCACCGGGGAGCTGTTTTTT.

This clonotype was detected ten times or more. The J gene is TRBJ2-2, the V gene TRBV11-2; 10 bases are shared with TRBD1. CDR1 is SGHAT, CDR2 FQNNGV, per germline. Trimming at V came to 5 bases and at J to 3 bases, leaving 9 bases not matched to a gene. This CDR3 region has 17 residues. The CDR3 sequence is CASSLSDRGLDTGELFF. The CDR3, as DNA: TGTGCCAGCAGCCTGTCAGACAGGGGGCTGGACACCGGGGAGCTGTTTTTT.

This clonotype was picked up many times. The rearrangement links TRBV7-9 to TRBJ1-2, with D unresolved. The germline V and J ends were trimmed by 11 bases and 10 bases, with 20 bases remaining between them. Germline V CDR1 and CDR2: SEHNR, FQNEAQ (reference sequence). The CDR3 sequence is 12 residues long. The DNA for the CDR3 is TGTGCCTTGGCGAGGAGAACTATGGTCTACACCTTC. Translated: CALARRTMVYTF.

This clonotype was observed at least ten times. The chain is built from TRBV11-2 and TRBJ2-3, with 14 bases lining up with TRBD2. Germline V CDR1 and CDR2: SGHAT, FQNNGV. V lost 9 bases, J lost 5 bases, and 7 bases stayed unmatched. The CDR3 has 15 residues. The CDR3 here is CASSGLAGVEDTQYF. The CDR3 bases are TGTGCCAGTTCGGGACTAGCGGGAGTGGAAGATACGCAGTATTTT.

The sample holds many counts of this clonotype. The V gene is TRBV10-3, the J gene TRBJ2-1; D is unclear. This CDR3 is built from 15 residues. CDR1 is ENHRY and CDR2 is SYGVKD in the germline V gene. Trimming pared 3 bases from V and 0 bases from J, leaving 9 bases between. The CDR3 is CAISESLSSYNEQFF. CDR3 DNA: TGTGCCATCAGTGAAAGCCTGAGCTCCTACAATGAGCAGTTCTTC.

The chain has TRBV5-1 and TRBJ2-6; D not certain. Germline values: CDR1 SGHRS, CDR2 YFSETQ. The CDR3 extends over 15 amino acids. V was clipped by 0 bases and J by 0 bases, with 4 bases between them. In DNA, the CDR3 is TGCGCCAGCAGCTTGGGACTCTCTGGGGCCAACGTCCTGACTTTC. Translation: CASSLGLSGANVLTF.

This clonotype was picked up many times. The chain carries TRBV27 and TRBJ1-6; TRBD1 might be the D (6 bases). The V gene's germline CDR1 is MNHEY and CDR2 SMNVEV (reference sequence). The CDR3 contains 13 residues. Trimming pared 2 bases from V and 9 bases from J, leaving 8 bases between. CDR3 sequence: CASSLNRVSPLHF. CDR3 nucleotide sequence: TGTGCCAGCAGTTTAAACAGGGTTTCACCCCTCCACTTT.